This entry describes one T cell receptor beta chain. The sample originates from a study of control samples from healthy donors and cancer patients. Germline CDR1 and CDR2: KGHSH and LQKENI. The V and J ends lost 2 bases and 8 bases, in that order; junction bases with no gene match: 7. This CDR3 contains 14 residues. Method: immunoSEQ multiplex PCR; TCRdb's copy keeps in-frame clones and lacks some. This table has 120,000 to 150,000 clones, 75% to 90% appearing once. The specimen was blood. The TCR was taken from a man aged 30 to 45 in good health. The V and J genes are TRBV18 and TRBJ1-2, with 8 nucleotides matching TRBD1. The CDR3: CASSPETGATGYTF. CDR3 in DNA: TGTGCCAGCTCACCAGAGACAGGGGCTACGGGCTACACCTTC.